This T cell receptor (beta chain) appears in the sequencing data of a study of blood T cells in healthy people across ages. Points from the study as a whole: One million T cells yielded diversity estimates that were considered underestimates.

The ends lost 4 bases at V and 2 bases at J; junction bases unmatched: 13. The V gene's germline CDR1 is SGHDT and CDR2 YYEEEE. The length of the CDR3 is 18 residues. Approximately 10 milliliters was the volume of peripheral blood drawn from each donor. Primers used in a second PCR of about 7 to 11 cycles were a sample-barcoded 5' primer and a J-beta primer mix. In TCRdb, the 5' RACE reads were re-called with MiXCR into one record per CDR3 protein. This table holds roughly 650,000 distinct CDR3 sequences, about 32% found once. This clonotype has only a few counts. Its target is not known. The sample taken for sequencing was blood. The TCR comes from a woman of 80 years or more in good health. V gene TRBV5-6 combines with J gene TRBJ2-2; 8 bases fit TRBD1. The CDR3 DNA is TGTGCCAGCAGCCCTGGATGGGCAGGACAGGGAAACACCGGGGAGCTGTTTTTT. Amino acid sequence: CASSPGWAGQGNTGELFF.